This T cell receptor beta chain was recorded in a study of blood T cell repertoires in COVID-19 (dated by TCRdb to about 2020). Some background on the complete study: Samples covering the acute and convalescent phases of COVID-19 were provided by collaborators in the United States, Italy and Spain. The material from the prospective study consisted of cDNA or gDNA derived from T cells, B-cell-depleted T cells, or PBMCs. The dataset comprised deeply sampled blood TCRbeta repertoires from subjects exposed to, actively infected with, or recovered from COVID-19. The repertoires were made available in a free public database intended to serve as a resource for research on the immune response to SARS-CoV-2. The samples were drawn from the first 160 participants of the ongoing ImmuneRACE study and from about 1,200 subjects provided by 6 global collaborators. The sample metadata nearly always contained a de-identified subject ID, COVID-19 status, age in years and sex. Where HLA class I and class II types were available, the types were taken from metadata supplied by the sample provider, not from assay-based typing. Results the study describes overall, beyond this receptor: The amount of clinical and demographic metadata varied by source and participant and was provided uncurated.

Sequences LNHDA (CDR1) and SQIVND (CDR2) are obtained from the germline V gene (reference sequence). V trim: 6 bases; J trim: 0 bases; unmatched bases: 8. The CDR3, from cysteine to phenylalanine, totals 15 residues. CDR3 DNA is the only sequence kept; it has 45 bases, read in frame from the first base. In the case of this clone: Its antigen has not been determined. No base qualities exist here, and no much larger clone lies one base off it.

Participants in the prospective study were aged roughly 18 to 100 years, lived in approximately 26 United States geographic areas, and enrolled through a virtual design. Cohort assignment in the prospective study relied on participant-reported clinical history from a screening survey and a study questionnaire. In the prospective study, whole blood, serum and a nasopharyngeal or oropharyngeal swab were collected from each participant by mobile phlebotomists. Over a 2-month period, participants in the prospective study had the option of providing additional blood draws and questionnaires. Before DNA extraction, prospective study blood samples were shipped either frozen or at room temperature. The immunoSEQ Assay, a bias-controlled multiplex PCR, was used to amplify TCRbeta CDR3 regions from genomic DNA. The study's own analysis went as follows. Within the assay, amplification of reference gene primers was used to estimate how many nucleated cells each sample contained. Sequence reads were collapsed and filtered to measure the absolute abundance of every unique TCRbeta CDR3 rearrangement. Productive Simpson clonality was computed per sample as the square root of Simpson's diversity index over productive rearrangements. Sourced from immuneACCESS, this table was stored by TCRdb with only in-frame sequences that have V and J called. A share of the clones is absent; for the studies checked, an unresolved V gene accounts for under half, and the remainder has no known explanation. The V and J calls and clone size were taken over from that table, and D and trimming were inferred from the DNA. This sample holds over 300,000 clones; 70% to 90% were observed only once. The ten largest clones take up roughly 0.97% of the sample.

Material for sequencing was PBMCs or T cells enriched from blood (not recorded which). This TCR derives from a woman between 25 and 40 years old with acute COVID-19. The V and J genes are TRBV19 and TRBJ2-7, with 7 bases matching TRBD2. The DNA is TGTGCCAGTAGACGGGGGGACGGGACCTCCTACGAGCAGTACTTC. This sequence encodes CASRRGDGTSYEQYF.